The T cell receptor beta chain under discussion was sequenced for a study of blood T cell repertoires in COVID-19. Here immunoSEQ multiplex PCR was the method, and the copy in TCRdb shows in-frame clones only, minus some. The sample consists of 100,000 to 150,000 clones, approximately 90% of them appearing once. V was pared by 7 bases and J by 4 bases, with 19 bases between. Germline assignment: CDR1 LNHDA and CDR2 SQIVND (reference sequence). This CDR3 comprises 15 residues. The rearrangement links TRBV19 to TRBJ1-2; D unresolved. The sequenced material came from peripheral blood. The clonotype was recovered from a human donor in a cohort sampled during active COVID-19. CDR3 sequence (DNA): TGTGCCAGTACAAAGGAGAATCGGCTAGGCTATGGCTACACCTTC. Protein product: CASTKENRLGYGYTF.